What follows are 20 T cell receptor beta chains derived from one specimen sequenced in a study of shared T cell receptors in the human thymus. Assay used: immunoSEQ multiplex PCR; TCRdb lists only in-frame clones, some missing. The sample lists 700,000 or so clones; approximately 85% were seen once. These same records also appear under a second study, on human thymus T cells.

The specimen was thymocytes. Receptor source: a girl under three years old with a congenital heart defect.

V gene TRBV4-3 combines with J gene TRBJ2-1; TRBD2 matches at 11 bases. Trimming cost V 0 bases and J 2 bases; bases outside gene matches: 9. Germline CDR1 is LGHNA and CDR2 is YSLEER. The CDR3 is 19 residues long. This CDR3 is CASSQERTSGHQTYNEQFF. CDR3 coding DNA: TGCGCCAGCAGCCAAGAAAGGACTAGCGGGCACCAAACCTACAATGAGCAGTTCTTC.

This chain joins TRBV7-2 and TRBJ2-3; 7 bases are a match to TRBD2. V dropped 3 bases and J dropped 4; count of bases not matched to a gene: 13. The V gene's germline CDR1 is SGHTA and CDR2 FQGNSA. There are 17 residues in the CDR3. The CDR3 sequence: CASSFHLKAGSADTQYF. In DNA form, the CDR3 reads TGTGCCAGCAGCTTCCACCTGAAAGCGGGGTCGGCAGATACGCAGTATTTT.

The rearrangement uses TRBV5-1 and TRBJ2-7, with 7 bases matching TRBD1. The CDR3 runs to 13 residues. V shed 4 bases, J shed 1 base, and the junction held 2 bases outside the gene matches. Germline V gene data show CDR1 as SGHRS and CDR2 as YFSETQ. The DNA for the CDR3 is TGCGCCAGCAGCCCGGGACAGTCCTACGAGCAGTACTTC. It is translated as CASSPGQSYEQYF.

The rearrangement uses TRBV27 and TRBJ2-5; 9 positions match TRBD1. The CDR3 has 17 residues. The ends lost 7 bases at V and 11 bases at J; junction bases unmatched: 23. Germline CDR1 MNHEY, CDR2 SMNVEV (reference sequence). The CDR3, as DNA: TGTGCCAGCAATTACCCCTCCCATCTCACGGACAGGGGTGAGCAGTACTTC. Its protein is CASNYPSHLTDRGEQYF.

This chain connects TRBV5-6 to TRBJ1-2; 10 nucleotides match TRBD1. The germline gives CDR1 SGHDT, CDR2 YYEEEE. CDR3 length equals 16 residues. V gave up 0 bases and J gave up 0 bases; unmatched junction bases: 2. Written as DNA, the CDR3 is TGTGCCAGCAGCTTGGGACAGGGGGCGTCTAACTATGGCTACACCTTC. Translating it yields CASSLGQGASNYGYTF.

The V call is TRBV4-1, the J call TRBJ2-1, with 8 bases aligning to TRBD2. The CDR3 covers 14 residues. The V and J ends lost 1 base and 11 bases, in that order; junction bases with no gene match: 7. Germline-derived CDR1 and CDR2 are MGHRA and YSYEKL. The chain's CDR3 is CASSQVGGGPQQFF. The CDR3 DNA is TGCGCCAGCAGCCAAGTTGGCGGGGGGCCCCAGCAGTTCTTC.

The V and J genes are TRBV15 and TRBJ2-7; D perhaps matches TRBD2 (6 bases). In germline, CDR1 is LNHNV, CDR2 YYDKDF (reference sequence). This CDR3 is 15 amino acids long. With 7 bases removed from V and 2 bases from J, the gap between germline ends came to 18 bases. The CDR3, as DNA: TGTGCCACCAAGCGGGCCAGCCCGGCGACCTACGAGCAGTACTTC. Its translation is CATKRASPATYEQYF.

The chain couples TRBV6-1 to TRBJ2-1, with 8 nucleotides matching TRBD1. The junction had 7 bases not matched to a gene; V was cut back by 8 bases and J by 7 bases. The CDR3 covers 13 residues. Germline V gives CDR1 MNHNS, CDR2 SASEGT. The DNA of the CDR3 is TGTGCCAGCGGTGGACAGGGAATTAATGAGCAGTTCTTC. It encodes CASGGQGINEQFF.

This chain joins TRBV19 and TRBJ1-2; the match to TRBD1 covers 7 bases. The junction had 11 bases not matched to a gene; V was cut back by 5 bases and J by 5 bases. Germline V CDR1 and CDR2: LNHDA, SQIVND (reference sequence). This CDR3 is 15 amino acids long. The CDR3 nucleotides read TGTGCCAGTAGTTCTACCCCACAGGGGAAATATGGCTACACCTTC. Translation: CASSSTPQGKYGYTF.

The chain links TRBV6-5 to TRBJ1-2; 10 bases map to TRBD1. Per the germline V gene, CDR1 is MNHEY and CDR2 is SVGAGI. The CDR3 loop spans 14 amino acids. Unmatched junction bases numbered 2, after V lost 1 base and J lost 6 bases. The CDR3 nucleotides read TGTGCCAGCAGTTACTGGACAGGGGGTAATGGCTACACCTTC. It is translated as CASSYWTGGNGYTF.

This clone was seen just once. The CDR3 loop is CASSLHRDRGRITPGELFF. In nucleotides, the CDR3 is TGTGCCAGCAGTCTGCATCGGGACAGGGGGAGAATAACACCCGGGGAGCTGTTTTTT. This chain connects TRBV27 to TRBJ2-2; 11 bases map to TRBD1. Unmatched junction bases numbered 17, after V lost 5 bases and J lost 6 bases. The V gene's germline CDR1 is MNHEY and CDR2 SMNVEV (reference sequence). The CDR3 runs 19 residues.

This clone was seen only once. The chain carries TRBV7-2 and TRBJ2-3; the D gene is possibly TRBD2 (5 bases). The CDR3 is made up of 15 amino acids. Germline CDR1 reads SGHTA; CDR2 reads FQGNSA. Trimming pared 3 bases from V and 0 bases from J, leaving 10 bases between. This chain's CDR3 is CASSLRATSTDTQYF. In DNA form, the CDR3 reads TGTGCCAGCAGCTTGAGGGCCACTAGCACAGATACGCAGTATTTT.

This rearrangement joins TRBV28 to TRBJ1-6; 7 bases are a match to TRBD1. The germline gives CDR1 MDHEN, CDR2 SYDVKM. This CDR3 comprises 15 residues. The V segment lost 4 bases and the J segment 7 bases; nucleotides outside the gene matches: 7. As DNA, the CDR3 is TGTGCCAGCAGTTCCCCCCCCAGGGGGAATTCACCCCTCCACTTT. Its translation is CASSSPPRGNSPLHF.

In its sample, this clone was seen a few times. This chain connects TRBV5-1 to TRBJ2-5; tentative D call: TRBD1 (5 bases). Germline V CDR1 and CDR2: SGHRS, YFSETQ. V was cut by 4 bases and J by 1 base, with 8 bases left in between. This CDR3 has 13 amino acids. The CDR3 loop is CASSPRVQETQYF. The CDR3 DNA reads TGCGCCAGCAGCCCCAGGGTCCAAGAGACCCAGTACTTC. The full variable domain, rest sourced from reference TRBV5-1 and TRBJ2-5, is KAGVTQTPRYLIKTRGQQVTLSCSPISGHRSVSWYQQTPGQGLQFLFEYFSETQRNKGNFPGRFSGRQFSNSRSEMNVSTLELGDSALYLCASSPRVQETQYFGPGTRLLVL.

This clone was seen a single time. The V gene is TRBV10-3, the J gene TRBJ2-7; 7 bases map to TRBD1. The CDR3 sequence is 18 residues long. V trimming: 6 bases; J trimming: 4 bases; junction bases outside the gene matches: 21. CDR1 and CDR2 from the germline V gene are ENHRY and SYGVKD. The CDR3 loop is CAISENPQDRSPKYEQYF. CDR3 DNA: TGTGCCATCAGCGAAAACCCCCAGGACAGGAGTCCTAAATACGAGCAGTACTTC.

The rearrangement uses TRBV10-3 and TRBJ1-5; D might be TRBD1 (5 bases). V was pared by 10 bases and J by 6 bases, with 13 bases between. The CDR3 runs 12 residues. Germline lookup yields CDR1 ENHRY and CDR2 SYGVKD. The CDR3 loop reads CATQGLGQPQHF. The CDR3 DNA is TGTGCCACGCAGGGTTTAGGTCAGCCCCAGCATTTT.

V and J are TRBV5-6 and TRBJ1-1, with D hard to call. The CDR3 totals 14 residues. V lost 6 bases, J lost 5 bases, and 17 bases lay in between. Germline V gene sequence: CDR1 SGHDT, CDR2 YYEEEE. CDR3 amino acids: CASNFSPRRTEAFF. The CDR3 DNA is TGTGCCAGCAACTTCTCTCCCAGGAGGACTGAAGCTTTCTTT.

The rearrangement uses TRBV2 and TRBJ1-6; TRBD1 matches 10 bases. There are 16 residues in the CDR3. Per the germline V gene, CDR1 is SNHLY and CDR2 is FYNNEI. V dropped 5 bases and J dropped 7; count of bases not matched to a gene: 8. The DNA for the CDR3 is TGTGCCAGCAGTCTTTTTCCGGGACAGGGGAATTCACCCCTCCACTTT. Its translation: CASSLFPGQGNSPLHF.

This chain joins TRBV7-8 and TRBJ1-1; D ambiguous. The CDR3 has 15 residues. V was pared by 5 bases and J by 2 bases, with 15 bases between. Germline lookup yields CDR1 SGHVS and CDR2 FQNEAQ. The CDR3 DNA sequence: TGTGCCAGCAGCCCCGTGCGTCCCCTAAACACTGAAGCTTTCTTT. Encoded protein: CASSPVRPLNTEAFF.

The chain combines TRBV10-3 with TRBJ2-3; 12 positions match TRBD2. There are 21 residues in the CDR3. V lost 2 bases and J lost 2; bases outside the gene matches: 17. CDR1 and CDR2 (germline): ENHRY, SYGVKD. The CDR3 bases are TGTGCCATCAGTGAGCTTAGCTGGCTAGCGGGGGGGTCCCCGCTCACAGATACGCAGTATTTT. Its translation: CAISELSWLAGGSPLTDTQYF.